Listed below are T cell receptor beta chains from one sample, sequenced in a study of T cell responses to AZD1222 COVID-19 vaccine. Using immunoSEQ multiplex PCR, the repertoire was profiled, and TCRdb retains in-frame clones only, with some absent. This sample carries 250,000 or so clones, approximately 93% of them seen once, and the ten largest clones take roughly 0.6%. The sample in question was peripheral blood, obtained on day 0 of AZD1222 vaccination. The receptors stem from an adult in good health. Both conserved end residues are part of each CDR3. A D gene is named only where the DNA matches it firmly. Not every row has a clone size; where given, it reads once, few, many or a size class.

v_gene	d_gene	j_gene	abundance	CDR3nt	CDR3aa
TRBV7-9	NA	TRBJ2-5	NA	TGTGCCAGCGTTCGGGACGGCACCGGGACCCAGTACTTC	CASVRDGTGTQYF
TRBV6-4	NA	TRBJ2-5	once	TGTGCCAGCAGTGACTCAGGATCGGGTCTTTTGTACTTC	CASSDSGSGLLYF
TRBV7-3	NA	TRBJ2-2	NA	TGTGCCAGCAGCCAAGCGATGAACACCGGGGAGCTGTTTTTT	CASSQAMNTGELFF
TRBV9	NA	TRBJ1-3	NA	TGTGCCAGCAGCGCAGGACGGAGCTCTGGAAACACCATATATTTT	CASSAGRSSGNTIYF
TRBV12-5	NA	TRBJ2-5	NA	TGTGCTAGTGCCCGGTGGGAAAAGGAGACCCAGTACTTC	CASARWEKETQYF
TRBV5-4	NA	TRBJ2-1	once	TGTGCCAGCAGGCTAGGGACAAGGACCTTCAATGAGCAGTTCTTC	CASRLGTRTFNEQFF
TRBV28	TRBD1	TRBJ1-6	once	TGTGCCAGCCTAGTGGGGGGACAGCTTAATTCACCCCTCCACTTT	CASLVGGQLNSPLHF
TRBV5-5	TRBD1	TRBJ2-7	NA	TGTGCCAGCAGCCCGAAGGGGACAGGAGCCTACGAGCAGTACTTC	CASSPKGTGAYEQYF
TRBV7-3	NA	TRBJ2-1	NA	TGTGCCAGCAGCTCGCTAAAGGTGGCCTTCGGTGAGCAGTTCTTC	CASSSLKVAFGEQFF
TRBV28	NA	TRBJ2-7	NA	TGTGCCACCCACCGGGACATAGGGAACGAGCAGTACTTC	CATHRDIGNEQYF
TRBV2	NA	TRBJ2-5	NA	TGTGCCAGCAGTTTACCACCCCAAGAGACCCAGTACTTC	CASSLPPQETQYF
TRBV28	NA	TRBJ1-1	NA	TGTGCCAGCAGGTTTAATCAGGGAGGACAAGCTTTCTTT	CASRFNQGGQAFF
TRBV6-5	NA	TRBJ1-1	NA	TGTGCCAGCAGTTCAGGGCGGAGCACTGAAGCTTTCTTT	CASSSGRSTEAFF
TRBV5-6	NA	TRBJ2-7	NA	TGTGCCAGCAGCCTGGGCCGATACGAGCAGTACTTC	CASSLGRYEQYF
TRBV2	TRBD1	TRBJ1-1	NA	TGTGCCAGCAACATCAGGGGGGCGGGAACTGAAGCTTTCTTT	CASNIRGAGTEAFF
TRBV12-3/TRBV12-4	TRBD2	TRBJ2-5	NA	TGTGCCAGCAGCCCTAGCGGGGAAGAGACCCAGTACTTC	CASSPSGEETQYF
TRBV3-1/TRBV3-2	NA	TRBJ2-6	NA	TGTGCCAGCAGCCAAGATATGGTCCCTGGGGCCAACGTCCTGACTTTC	CASSQDMVPGANVLTF
TRBV28	NA	TRBJ1-3	NA	TGTGCCAGCAGGGGCAGTTTTTTCGGCACCATATATTTT	CASRGSFFGTIYF
TRBV15	NA	TRBJ2-5	NA	TGTGCCACCAGCAGAGTCCTGCTGGCGGCGGGAGAGACCCAGTACTTC	CATSRVLLAAGETQYF
TRBV5-4	NA	TRBJ1-2	NA	TGTGCCAGCAGCCAGGCAGGCGGATCGGGCTACACCTTC	CASSQAGGSGYTF
TRBV19	NA	TRBJ2-1	NA	TGTGCCACCCAAGTCGGGTCGAGGGATGAGCAGTTCTTC	CATQVGSRDEQFF
TRBV7-9	NA	TRBJ2-2	NA	TGTGCCAGCAGCCCTACACGGGGAAACACCGGGGAGCTGTTTTTT	CASSPTRGNTGELFF
TRBV19	NA	TRBJ1-3	NA	TGTGCCAGTAGTTTTCCTCGGGAAGGAAACACCATATATTTT	CASSFPREGNTIYF
TRBV27	NA	TRBJ2-5	NA	TGTGCCAGCAGGAAAGAGACCCAGTACTTC	CASRKETQYF
TRBV24-1	NA	TRBJ1-2	NA	TGTGCCACCAGTGCCTCAGGACGCCCATCGGGCTACACCTTC	CATSASGRPSGYTF
TRBV9	NA	TRBJ2-3	NA	TGTGCCAGCAGTCCCCGGACTAGCACAGATACGCAGTATTTT	CASSPRTSTDTQYF
TRBV14	TRBD2	TRBJ2-7	NA	TGTGCCAGCAGCCCCCTAGGACTAGCGGGGATCTACGAGCAGTACTTC	CASSPLGLAGIYEQYF
TRBV19	TRBD1	TRBJ1-1	NA	TGTGCCAGTAGTATTCGCTCCGGGACAGGGCGGACTGAAGCTTTCTTT	CASSIRSGTGRTEAFF
TRBV27	NA	TRBJ1-4	NA	TGTGCCAGCAGTTTACAGGGGACTGCAACTAATGAAAAACTGTTTTTT	CASSLQGTATNEKLFF
TRBV28	NA	TRBJ1-6	NA	TGTGCCAGCAACGGCAGATATAATTCACCCCTCCACTTT	CASNGRYNSPLHF
TRBV28	NA	TRBJ2-1	NA	TGTGCCAGCAGCCCTGGTGCGGGCCTCAACAATGAGCAGTTCTTC	CASSPGAGLNNEQFF
TRBV5-1	TRBD2	TRBJ2-7	NA	TGCGCCAGCAGCTTGGACGGGCAGCGGGGGGCAAACGAGCAGTACTTC	CASSLDGQRGANEQYF
TRBV28	NA	TRBJ2-1	once	TGTGCCAGCAGTTCCCTGGGAAGGCTAAATGAGCAGTTCTTC	CASSSLGRLNEQFF
TRBV28	NA	TRBJ1-5	NA	TGTGCCAGCAGTTTACGATTCGGGACTCAGCCCCAGCATTTT	CASSLRFGTQPQHF
TRBV7-2	NA	TRBJ2-3	NA	TGTGCCAGCAGCGGTGGGCTAGGTCGGGCAGATACGCAGTATTTT	CASSGGLGRADTQYF
TRBV30	NA	TRBJ2-7	NA	TGTGCCTGGAGTCCAGGGTCCCACGAGCAGTACTTC	CAWSPGSHEQYF
TRBV12-2	NA	TRBJ2-7	once	TGTGCAAGTCGTCTACCCCTAGCCGGGAACGAGCAGTACTTC	CASRLPLAGNEQYF
TRBV5-1	NA	TRBJ2-7	NA	TGCGCCAGCAGCTTGGAAGTAGGTACAGAGCAGTACTTC	CASSLEVGTEQYF
TRBV24-1	NA	TRBJ2-2	NA	TGTGCCACCAGTGAAACCCTCCCGTCGAGCACCGGGGAGCTGTTTTTT	CATSETLPSSTGELFF
TRBV23-1	NA	TRBJ2-3	NA	TGCGCCAGCAGTCCCCAGGCGCGGAGGACAGATACGCAGTATTTT	CASSPQARRTDTQYF